This is a list of T cell receptor beta chains from one sample in a study of T cell changes during pregnancy in multiple sclerosis. Generated by immunoSEQ multiplex PCR, the TCRdb table keeps only in-frame clones and is missing some. This table has over 85,000 clones, just over 90% appearing once. The specimen comprised peripheral blood, sampled in the second trimester of pregnancy. The origin of the receptors is a female donor in good health, enrolled as a control in a pregnancy study. CDR3s include the opening cysteine and the closing phenylalanine or tryptophan. D genes are given only for firm matches. Clone sizes are given selectively: once, few, many, or a class where the clone is expanded.

j_gene | abundance | d_gene | v_gene | CDR3aa | CDR3nt
TRBJ2-1 | NA | NA | TRBV11-2 | CASSQTRPSYNEQFF | TGTGCCAGCAGCCAGACTCGCCCCTCCTACAATGAGCAGTTCTTC
TRBJ1-5 | NA | TRBD1 | TRBV7-8 | CASSPRTGGNQPQHF | TGTGCCAGCAGCCCTCGGACAGGGGGCAATCAGCCCCAGCATTTT
TRBJ2-3 | NA | NA | TRBV6-5 | CASSYTLTNTDTQYF | TGTGCCAGCAGTTACACCTTGACTAATACAGATACGCAGTATTTT
TRBJ1-6 | NA | TRBD1 | TRBV6-5 | CASSSGQDNSPLHF | TGTGCCAGCAGCTCGGGACAGGATAATTCACCCCTCCACTTT
TRBJ1-2 | NA | TRBD1 | TRBV6-5 | CASSYGQGGYGYTF | TGTGCCAGCAGTTACGGACAGGGAGGCTATGGCTACACCTTC
TRBJ2-5 | NA | NA | TRBV30 | CAWSWAVGGRETQYF | TGTGCCTGGAGTTGGGCGGTCGGGGGTCGAGAGACCCAGTACTTC
TRBJ1-3 | once | TRBD1 | TRBV5-1 | CASRRQGSGNTIYF | TGCGCCAGCAGGAGACAGGGATCCGGAAACACCATATATTTT
TRBJ2-2 | NA | NA | TRBV6-4 | CASSDRVFAGELFF | TGTGCCAGCAGTGACCGCGTGTTTGCCGGGGAGCTGTTTTTT
TRBJ2-1 | NA | TRBD1 | TRBV6-5 | CASSSDRGTYNEQFF | TGTGCCAGCAGCTCGGACAGGGGAACCTACAATGAGCAGTTCTTC
TRBJ2-3 | NA | NA | TRBV7-9 | CAGGVSTDTQYF | TGTGCCGGTGGAGTTAGCACAGATACGCAGTATTTT
TRBJ1-2 | NA | NA | TRBV6-1 | CASEGVGYGYTF | TGTGCCAGCGAAGGGGTAGGGTATGGCTACACCTTC
TRBJ2-2 | NA | NA | TRBV5-1 | CASSLGGLPNTGELFF | TGCGCCAGCAGCTTGGGCGGTCTCCCGAACACCGGGGAGCTGTTTTTT
TRBJ1-6 | NA | TRBD1 | TRBV2 | CASSGGTASGGSSPLHF | TGTGCCAGCAGTGGGGGGACGGCCTCAGGGGGGAGTTCACCCCTCCACTTT
TRBJ1-1 | once | TRBD1 | TRBV27 | CASSWGQGQWNTEAFF | TGTGCCAGCAGTTGGGGACAGGGCCAGTGGAACACTGAAGCTTTCTTT
TRBJ1-5 | NA | NA | TRBV10-2 | CASSESEARQPQHF | TGCGCCAGCAGTGAGTCAGAGGCGAGGCAGCCCCAGCATTTT
TRBJ2-7 | once | TRBD2 | TRBV6-5 | CASSPGLGLYEQYF | TGTGCCAGCAGTCCCGGACTAGGACTCTACGAGCAGTACTTC
TRBJ1-6 | NA | NA | TRBV5-8 | CASSLNRALHF | TGTGCCAGCAGCTTGAATCGGGCCCTCCACTTT
TRBJ2-1 | NA | TRBD2 | TRBV13 | CASSWESGLASYNEQFF | TGTGCCAGCAGCTGGGAATCGGGACTAGCGTCATACAATGAGCAGTTCTTC
TRBJ2-7 | NA | TRBD1 | TRBV5-1 | CASSYVAGGIYEQYF | TGCGCCAGCAGCTACGTGGCAGGGGGTATCTACGAGCAGTACTTC
TRBJ1-2 | NA | TRBD1 | TRBV19 | CASKFEQGAQLYGYTF | TGTGCCAGTAAATTTGAACAGGGGGCCCAACTCTATGGCTACACCTTC
TRBJ1-2 | NA | NA | TRBV5-6 | CASSLARLTNYGYTF | TGTGCCAGCAGCTTGGCCAGGTTAACTAACTATGGCTACACCTTC
TRBJ1-2 | few | NA | TRBV19 | CASSYWVQPEGGYTF | TGTGCCAGTAGTTATTGGGTACAGCCCGAGGGTGGCTACACCTTC
TRBJ2-3 | NA | TRBD2 | TRBV5-6 | CASSPELTSGWGTDTQYF | TGTGCCAGCAGCCCCGAATTAACTAGCGGGTGGGGGACAGATACGCAGTATTTT
TRBJ1-1 | NA | NA | TRBV28 | CASRPPTREAEAFF | TGTGCCAGCAGACCTCCGACAAGGGAGGCTGAAGCTTTCTTT
TRBJ1-2 | NA | NA | TRBV9 | CASSVDRAPYGYTF | TGTGCCAGCAGCGTAGACAGAGCCCCCTATGGCTACACCTTC
TRBJ2-5 | NA | NA | TRBV7-6 | CASSFTADWETQYF | TGTGCCAGCAGCTTTACTGCTGATTGGGAGACCCAGTACTTC
TRBJ2-1 | NA | NA | TRBV27 | CASTMGGGRPAMNEQFF | TGTGCCAGCACGATGGGGGGGGGCCGACCGGCAATGAATGAGCAGTTCTTC
TRBJ1-2 | NA | TRBD1 | TRBV6-5 | CASSPRVQGAEGYTF | TGTGCCAGCAGCCCTAGGGTACAGGGGGCGGAAGGCTACACCTTC
TRBJ1-2 | NA | TRBD1 | TRBV18 | CASSPETGGLNYGYTF | TGTGCCAGCTCACCGGAAACAGGGGGATTGAACTATGGCTACACCTTC
TRBJ2-7 | NA | TRBD1 | TRBV12-5 | CASGPDRGLRNEQYF | TGTGCTAGTGGACCGGACAGGGGGCTAAGGAACGAGCAGTACTTC
TRBJ2-1 | NA | TRBD2 | TRBV18 | CASSPGLAGNNEQFF | TGTGCCAGCTCACCGGGACTAGCGGGGAACAATGAGCAGTTCTTC
TRBJ2-7 | NA | TRBD2 | TRBV28 | CASSLASGAYEQYF | TGTGCCAGCAGTTTAGCTAGCGGGGCCTACGAGCAGTACTTC
TRBJ2-7 | NA | NA | TRBV19 | CASSIRQFSYEQYF | TGTGCCAGTAGTATTAGACAGTTCTCCTACGAGCAGTACTTC
TRBJ2-2 | NA | TRBD2 | TRBV6-6 | CASSPSLAATGELFF | TGTGCCAGCAGCCCATCCCTAGCGGCCACCGGGGAGCTGTTTTTT
TRBJ2-7 | NA | NA | TRBV9 | CASGSVNGGQEQYF | TGTGCCAGCGGCTCGGTGAATGGGGGCCAGGAGCAGTACTTC
TRBJ2-7 | NA | TRBD1 | TRBV7-9 | CASSYGTGGPYEQYF | TGTGCCAGCAGCTATGGGACAGGGGGTCCATACGAGCAGTACTTC
TRBJ2-1 | NA | NA | TRBV2 | CASSEETRGEQFF | TGTGCCAGCAGTGAAGAGACTAGGGGTGAGCAGTTCTTC
TRBJ2-7 | once | TRBD2 | TRBV4-3 | CASSQDRSGSNYEQYF | TGCGCCAGCAGCCAAGATCGGAGCGGGAGCAACTACGAGCAGTACTTC
TRBJ2-5 | NA | NA | TRBV18 | CASSPFDSQETQYF | TGTGCCAGCTCACCGTTTGACTCCCAAGAGACCCAGTACTTC
TRBJ1-6 | NA | NA | TRBV7-8 | CASSPNRESPLHF | TGTGCCAGCAGCCCCAACAGAGAGTCACCCCTCCACTTT
TRBJ1-4 | NA | TRBD1 | TRBV6-5 | CASSLGTETELFF | TGTGCCAGCAGTTTAGGGACAGAGACGGAACTGTTTTTT
TRBJ1-1 | few | NA | TRBV7-9 | CASSLTGNTEAFF | TGTGCCAGCAGCTTGACAGGGAACACTGAAGCTTTCTTT
TRBJ2-7 | once | NA | TRBV7-9 | CASSYFSQYF | TGTGCCAGCAGCTACTTCTCGCAGTACTTC
TRBJ2-1 | once | NA | TRBV5-1 | CASTIGSTYNEQFF | TGCGCCAGCACCATCGGGTCGACCTACAATGAGCAGTTCTTC
TRBJ2-7 | NA | TRBD2 | TRBV5-6 | CASSPDSIAGGQYEQYF | TGTGCCAGCAGCCCGGACTCTATAGCGGGGGGCCAATACGAGCAGTACTTC
TRBJ2-7 | NA | NA | TRBV27 | CASRIPHRVSSYEQYF | TGTGCCAGCAGAATCCCCCACCGGGTAAGCTCCTACGAGCAGTACTTC
TRBJ1-1 | few | NA | TRBV9 | CASSPRDTTEAFF | TGTGCCAGCAGCCCTCGGGACACCACTGAAGCTTTCTTT
TRBJ2-5 | NA | TRBD2 | TRBV7-9 | CASSSGLAIQETQYF | TGTGCCAGCAGCTCGGGACTAGCGATCCAAGAGACCCAGTACTTC
TRBJ1-1 | NA | NA | TRBV27 | CASRTPGAEAFF | TGTGCCAGCAGGACGCCAGGGGCTGAAGCTTTCTTT